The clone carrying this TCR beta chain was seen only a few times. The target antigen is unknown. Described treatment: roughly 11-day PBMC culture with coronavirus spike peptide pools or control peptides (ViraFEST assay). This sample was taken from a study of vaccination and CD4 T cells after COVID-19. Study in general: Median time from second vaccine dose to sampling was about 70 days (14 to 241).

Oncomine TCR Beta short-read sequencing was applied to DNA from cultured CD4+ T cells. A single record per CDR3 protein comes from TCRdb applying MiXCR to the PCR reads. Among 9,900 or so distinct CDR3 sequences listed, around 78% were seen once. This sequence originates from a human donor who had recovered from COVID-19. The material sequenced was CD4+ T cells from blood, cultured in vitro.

In nucleotides, the CDR3 is TGCAGTGCTAGAGAGTCCGCCACTAACTATGGCTACACCTTC. Encoded protein: CSARESATNYGYTF. This chain links TRBV20-1 with TRBJ1-2; D not resolved. The CDR3 runs 14 residues. Germline CDR1 DFQATT, CDR2 SNEGSKA (reference sequence). V was shortened by 0 bases and J by 0 bases, with 8 bases between the two germline ends.